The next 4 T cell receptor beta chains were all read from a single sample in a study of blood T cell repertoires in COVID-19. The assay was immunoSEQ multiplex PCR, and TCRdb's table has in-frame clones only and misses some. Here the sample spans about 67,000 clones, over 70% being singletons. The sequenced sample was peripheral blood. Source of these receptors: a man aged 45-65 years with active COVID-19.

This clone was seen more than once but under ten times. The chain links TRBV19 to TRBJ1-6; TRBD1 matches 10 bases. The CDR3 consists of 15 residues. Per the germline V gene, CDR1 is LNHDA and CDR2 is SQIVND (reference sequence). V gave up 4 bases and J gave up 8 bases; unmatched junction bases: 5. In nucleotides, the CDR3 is TGTGCCAGTAGTACCGGGACAGGGGATTATTCACCCCTCCACTTT. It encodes CASSTGTGDYSPLHF.

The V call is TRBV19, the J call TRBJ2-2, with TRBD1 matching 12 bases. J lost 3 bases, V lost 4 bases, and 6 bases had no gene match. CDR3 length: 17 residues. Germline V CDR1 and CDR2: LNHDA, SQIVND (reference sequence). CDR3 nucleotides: TGTGCCAGTAGTAAGGGACAGGGGGCCAGCGACACCGGGGAGCTGTTTTTT. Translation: CASSKGQGASDTGELFF. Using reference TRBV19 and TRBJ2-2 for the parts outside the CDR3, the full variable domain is DGGITQSPKYLFRKEGQNVTLSCEQNLNHDAMYWYRQDPGQGLRLIYYSQIVNDFQKGDIAEGYSVSREKKESFPLTVTSAQKNPTAFYLCASSKGQGASDTGELFFGEGSRLTVL.

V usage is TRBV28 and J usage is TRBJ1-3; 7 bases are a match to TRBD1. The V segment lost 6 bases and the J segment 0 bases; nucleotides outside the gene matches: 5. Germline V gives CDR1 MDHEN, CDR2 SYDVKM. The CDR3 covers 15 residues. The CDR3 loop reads CASSRQGHSGNTIYF. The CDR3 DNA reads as TGTGCCAGCAGCCGACAGGGCCACTCTGGAAACACCATATATTTT.

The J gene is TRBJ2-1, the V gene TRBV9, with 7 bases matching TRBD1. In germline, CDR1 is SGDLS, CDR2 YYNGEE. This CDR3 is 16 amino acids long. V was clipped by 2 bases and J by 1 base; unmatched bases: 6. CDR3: CASSVTGVGSYNEQFF. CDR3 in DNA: TGTGCCAGCAGCGTTACAGGGGTGGGGTCCTACAATGAGCAGTTCTTC.